Included here is one T cell receptor beta chain sequence, with context. Some clones are missing from TCRdb's copy, which holds only in-frame ones; the method was immunoSEQ multiplex PCR. The table has about 47,000 clones, roughly nine tenths seen once; the top ten hold approximately 15%. The CDR3 contains 13 residues. V was trimmed by 4 bases and J by 3 bases, leaving 10 bases between them. Germline CDR1 and CDR2: SQVTM and ANQGSEA. The entry originates in a study of T cell clones after liver transplantation. Turning to the study itself: Samples came pre-transplant, pre-randomization before withdrawal, and post-randomization after withdrawal ended.

The chain has TRBV29-1 and TRBJ1-5; D not resolved. Sequences were derived from CD8+ T cells from blood, sampled 12 months after liver transplant. The clonotype was recovered from a human patient who received a liver transplant. Some T cells could come from the graft donor. CDR3: CSVGTGDNQPQHF. The DNA for the CDR3 is TGCAGCGTTGGAACCGGGGACAATCAGCCCCAGCATTTT.